These T cell receptor beta chains were read from a single sample in a study of shared clonotypes between healthy human individuals. The assay was immunoSEQ multiplex PCR, and TCRdb's table has in-frame clones only and misses some. This table has around 2.5 million clones, roughly 93% appearing once. The specimen was naive CD4+ T cells from PBMCs. These receptors originate from a man between 18 and 35 years old in good health. Some clones in this sample may be carry-over from other donors' samples. The CDR3 runs from the conserved cysteine through the conserved F or W. Each record gives: CDR3 length, J gene, V gene, D gene, clone size, CDR3 DNA, CDR3 protein. D genes are given only for firm matches. Size is stated for part of the rows, as once, few or many counts, or as a class when the clone is expanded.

len: 14
j_gene: TRBJ2-7
v_gene: TRBV27
d_gene: TRBD2
abundance: NA
CDR3nt: TGTGCCAGCAGAGCCTCGGGACTAACCTACGAGCAGTACTTC
CDR3aa: CASRASGLTYEQYF

len: 13
j_gene: TRBJ2-7
v_gene: TRBV2
d_gene: TRBD1
abundance: NA
CDR3nt: TGTGCCAGCACTGACAGGGGGAGTGGAGAGCAGTACTTC
CDR3aa: CASTDRGSGEQYF

len: 15
j_gene: TRBJ1-2
v_gene: TRBV28
d_gene: NA
abundance: NA
CDR3nt: TGTGCCAGCAGTTTATTGGCAGCTACTAACTATGGCTACACCTTC
CDR3aa: CASSLLAATNYGYTF

len: 17
j_gene: TRBJ2-2
v_gene: TRBV27
d_gene: TRBD1
abundance: NA
CDR3nt: TGTGCCAGCAGCCTACTCGGGACAGGGAAAGGCACCGGGGAGCTGTTTTTT
CDR3aa: CASSLLGTGKGTGELFF

len: 14
j_gene: TRBJ2-3
v_gene: TRBV7-7
d_gene: TRBD1
abundance: NA
CDR3nt: TGTGCCAGCAGCCCTGGACAGGCCACAGATACGCAGTATTTT
CDR3aa: CASSPGQATDTQYF

len: 15
j_gene: TRBJ2-5
v_gene: TRBV19
d_gene: TRBD1
abundance: NA
CDR3nt: TGTGCCAGTAGTATGGACAGGGGCCTGAGGGAGACCCAGTACTTC
CDR3aa: CASSMDRGLRETQYF

len: 16
j_gene: TRBJ2-1
v_gene: TRBV28
d_gene: NA
abundance: NA
CDR3nt: TGTGCCAGCAGTCCTAACTTCTTCGGCTCCTACAATGAGCAGTTCTTC
CDR3aa: CASSPNFFGSYNEQFF

len: 16
j_gene: TRBJ1-3
v_gene: TRBV5-6
d_gene: NA
abundance: NA
CDR3nt: TGTGCCAGCAGCTTCTGGCCGGGGGCAGTTGGAAACACCATATATTTT
CDR3aa: CASSFWPGAVGNTIYF

len: 14
j_gene: TRBJ2-1
v_gene: TRBV27
d_gene: TRBD2
abundance: NA
CDR3nt: TGTGCCAGCAAGCGCGTAGCGGGAGACAATGAGCAGTTCTTC
CDR3aa: CASKRVAGDNEQFF

len: 15
j_gene: TRBJ2-7
v_gene: TRBV5-1
d_gene: NA
abundance: NA
CDR3nt: TGCGCCAGCAGCCTGGATGGGGGACGGAACTACGAGCAGTACTTC
CDR3aa: CASSLDGGRNYEQYF

len: 11
j_gene: TRBJ1-2
v_gene: TRBV28
d_gene: NA
abundance: NA
CDR3nt: TGTGCCAGCAGCCGAAATCAACAGAGTCTATTC
CDR3aa: CASSRNQQSLF

len: 15
j_gene: TRBJ1-4
v_gene: TRBV5-1
d_gene: NA
abundance: NA
CDR3nt: TGCGCCAGCAGCTGGGCCAACCCAACTAATGAAAAACTGTTTTTT
CDR3aa: CASSWANPTNEKLFF

len: 15
j_gene: TRBJ1-4
v_gene: TRBV11-1
d_gene: NA
abundance: NA
CDR3nt: TGTGCCAGCAGCTACACAGGGAGAACTAATGAAAAACTGTTTTTT
CDR3aa: CASSYTGRTNEKLFF

len: 16
j_gene: TRBJ2-1
v_gene: TRBV6-5
d_gene: TRBD2
abundance: once
CDR3nt: TGTGCCAGCAGTTACGAAGCGGGATGGTCCTACAATGAGCAGTTCTTC
CDR3aa: CASSYEAGWSYNEQFF

len: 15
j_gene: TRBJ2-1
v_gene: TRBV4-3
d_gene: NA
abundance: NA
CDR3nt: TGCGCCAGCAGCCAAGTACCGTTTCCCTACAATGAGCAGTTCTTC
CDR3aa: CASSQVPFPYNEQFF

len: 13
j_gene: TRBJ2-1
v_gene: TRBV30
d_gene: NA
abundance: NA
CDR3nt: TGTGCCTGGGGAGCTGTCCCCGGGAATGAGCAGTTCTTC
CDR3aa: CAWGAVPGNEQFF

len: 12
j_gene: TRBJ2-7
v_gene: TRBV7-9
d_gene: NA
abundance: NA
CDR3nt: TGTGCCAGCAGCGGGGGTTCCTACGAGCAGTACTTC
CDR3aa: CASSGGSYEQYF

len: 13
j_gene: TRBJ2-1
v_gene: TRBV2
d_gene: NA
abundance: NA
CDR3nt: TGTGCCAGCAGTGATGAGGTGGGGGGTGAGCAGTTCTTC
CDR3aa: CASSDEVGGEQFF

len: 12
j_gene: TRBJ2-1
v_gene: TRBV5-1
d_gene: NA
abundance: NA
CDR3nt: TGCGCCAGCAGCCCCAATGGCAATGAGCAGTTCTTC
CDR3aa: CASSPNGNEQFF

len: 16
j_gene: TRBJ1-1
v_gene: TRBV9
d_gene: NA
abundance: NA
CDR3nt: TGTGCCAGCAGCGTCGGCGGGGCTGAGGGGGAAACTGAAGCTTTCTTT
CDR3aa: CASSVGGAEGETEAFF

len: 13
j_gene: TRBJ2-2
v_gene: TRBV5-4
d_gene: NA
abundance: few
CDR3nt: TGTGCCAGCAGCTTGGTAGGGACCGGGGAGCTGTTTTTT
CDR3aa: CASSLVGTGELFF

len: 13
j_gene: TRBJ2-7
v_gene: TRBV29-1
d_gene: TRBD1
abundance: NA
CDR3nt: TGCAGCGTTGGCCGACAGGGTCGGTACGAGCAGTACTTC
CDR3aa: CSVGRQGRYEQYF

len: 13
j_gene: TRBJ1-1
v_gene: TRBV5-5
d_gene: NA
abundance: once
CDR3nt: TGTGCCAGCAGCTTGGGGCTGAGGACTGAAGCTTTCTTT
CDR3aa: CASSLGLRTEAFF

len: 16
j_gene: TRBJ2-5
v_gene: TRBV15
d_gene: TRBD2
abundance: NA
CDR3nt: TGTGCCACCAGCAGAGGGACTAGCGGGAGGCGAGAGACCCAGTACTTC
CDR3aa: CATSRGTSGRRETQYF

len: 14
j_gene: TRBJ2-7
v_gene: TRBV28
d_gene: NA
abundance: once
CDR3nt: TGTGCCAGCAGTTTACAGGGCGCCCGCTACGAGCAGTACTTC
CDR3aa: CASSLQGARYEQYF

len: 20
j_gene: TRBJ2-1
v_gene: TRBV29-1
d_gene: TRBD1
abundance: NA
CDR3nt: TGCAGCGTTGTTTCGCCCCGGGACAGTCTCACGGGGAGCTCCTACAATGAGCAGTTCTTC
CDR3aa: CSVVSPRDSLTGSSYNEQFF

len: 13
j_gene: TRBJ2-7
v_gene: TRBV12-5
d_gene: NA
abundance: NA
CDR3nt: TGTGCTAGTGGTTCCATCAGGGAGGACGAGCAGTACTTC
CDR3aa: CASGSIREDEQYF

len: 14
j_gene: TRBJ1-5
v_gene: TRBV30
d_gene: NA
abundance: NA
CDR3nt: TGTGCCTGGAGCGGTGGCAGCGGGTATCAGCCCCAGCATTTT
CDR3aa: CAWSGGSGYQPQHF

len: 14
j_gene: TRBJ2-3
v_gene: TRBV29-1
d_gene: TRBD2
abundance: NA
CDR3nt: TGCAGCGGAGGACTAGCGGGAAGCGCAGATACGCAGTATTTT
CDR3aa: CSGGLAGSADTQYF

len: 17
j_gene: TRBJ1-2
v_gene: TRBV28
d_gene: TRBD1
abundance: NA
CDR3nt: TGTGCCAGCAGTTTATATACCGGGACAGGGTCAGGGTATGGCTACACCTTC
CDR3aa: CASSLYTGTGSGYGYTF

len: 14
j_gene: TRBJ2-1
v_gene: TRBV7-2
d_gene: NA
abundance: NA
CDR3nt: TGTGCCAGCAGCCTCCGGGCCAGATACAATGAGCAGTTCTTC
CDR3aa: CASSLRARYNEQFF

len: 14
j_gene: TRBJ1-1
v_gene: TRBV11-1
d_gene: NA
abundance: once
CDR3nt: TGTGCCAGCAGCTTAGTTCTCCGAGATAGTCTGGCTTTCTTT
CDR3aa: CASSLVLRDSLAFF

len: 16
j_gene: TRBJ1-4
v_gene: TRBV28
d_gene: NA
abundance: NA
CDR3nt: TGTGCCAGCAGTTCTGCTTTAACGGTGGGACGTGAAAAACTGTTTTTT
CDR3aa: CASSSALTVGREKLFF

len: 14
j_gene: TRBJ2-5
v_gene: TRBV5-1
d_gene: NA
abundance: NA
CDR3nt: TGCGCCAGCAGCTTGGTGTTGACCCAAGAGACCCAGTACTTC
CDR3aa: CASSLVLTQETQYF

len: 13
j_gene: TRBJ2-5
v_gene: TRBV7-9
d_gene: NA
abundance: NA
CDR3nt: TGTGCCAGCAACTTAGGAGAGGCAGAGACCCAGTACTTC
CDR3aa: CASNLGEAETQYF

len: 13
j_gene: TRBJ1-3
v_gene: TRBV5-1
d_gene: NA
abundance: NA
CDR3nt: TGCGCCAGCAGCTTGGACCAGCGGAGCACCATATATTTT
CDR3aa: CASSLDQRSTIYF

len: 15
j_gene: TRBJ1-2
v_gene: TRBV5-4
d_gene: NA
abundance: NA
CDR3nt: TGTGCCAGCAGCTTGGGCGAGAACGGAGGCTATGGCTACACCTTC
CDR3aa: CASSLGENGGYGYTF

len: 15
j_gene: TRBJ1-1
v_gene: TRBV18
d_gene: TRBD1
abundance: NA
CDR3nt: TGTGCCAGCTCACCCTGGACAGGGGGTGAAGCTGAAGCTTTCTTT
CDR3aa: CASSPWTGGEAEAFF

len: 18
j_gene: TRBJ2-1
v_gene: TRBV29-1
d_gene: TRBD2
abundance: NA
CDR3nt: TGCAGCGTTGAAACGGTTGGACTAGCGGGAGCATCCTACAATGAGCAGTTCTTC
CDR3aa: CSVETVGLAGASYNEQFF

len: 13
j_gene: TRBJ1-5
v_gene: TRBV6-5
d_gene: NA
abundance: NA
CDR3nt: TGTGCCAGCAGTTACCGACAGTCCCAGCCCCAGCATTTT
CDR3aa: CASSYRQSQPQHF

len: 15
j_gene: TRBJ2-3
v_gene: TRBV6-1
d_gene: NA
abundance: once
CDR3nt: TGTGCCAGCAGTGAAGGGGCAGGGCAGGCAGATACGCAGTATTTT
CDR3aa: CASSEGAGQADTQYF

len: 14
j_gene: TRBJ1-4
v_gene: TRBV28
d_gene: TRBD1
abundance: NA
CDR3nt: TGTGCCAGCAGTACCGGGACAGTGGGGGAAAAACTGTTTTTT
CDR3aa: CASSTGTVGEKLFF

len: 15
j_gene: TRBJ2-5
v_gene: TRBV5-4
d_gene: TRBD1
abundance: NA
CDR3nt: TGTGCCAGCAGCTCGCAATCGGACAGGGTAGAGACCCAGTACTTC
CDR3aa: CASSSQSDRVETQYF

len: 15
j_gene: TRBJ2-1
v_gene: TRBV27
d_gene: NA
abundance: NA
CDR3nt: TGTGCCACTAGGGAACTTTCCCTATCCTACAATGAGCAGTTCTTC
CDR3aa: CATRELSLSYNEQFF

len: 15
j_gene: TRBJ2-1
v_gene: TRBV15
d_gene: TRBD1
abundance: NA
CDR3nt: TGTGCCACCCAACCATGGGCAGGGGGCTTGGATGAGCAGTTCTTC
CDR3aa: CATQPWAGGLDEQFF

len: 17
j_gene: TRBJ2-6
v_gene: TRBV27
d_gene: NA
abundance: NA
CDR3nt: TGTGCCAGCAGAAAGAGGGCAGGTAACTCTGGGGCCAACGTCCTGACTTTC
CDR3aa: CASRKRAGNSGANVLTF

len: 13
j_gene: TRBJ2-7
v_gene: TRBV6-5
d_gene: TRBD1
abundance: NA
CDR3nt: TGTGCCAGCAGTTACCCGGGACAGGGTCGACAGTACTTC
CDR3aa: CASSYPGQGRQYF

len: 15
j_gene: TRBJ1-4
v_gene: TRBV6-1
d_gene: TRBD1
abundance: once
CDR3nt: TGTGCCAGCAGTGAACTGGACAGGGTGTATGAAAAACTGTTTTTT
CDR3aa: CASSELDRVYEKLFF

len: 15
j_gene: TRBJ2-1
v_gene: TRBV7-6
d_gene: TRBD2
abundance: NA
CDR3nt: TGTGCCAGCAGTCCAACTAGCGGAGAAGGGAATGAGCAGTTCTTC
CDR3aa: CASSPTSGEGNEQFF

len: 15
j_gene: TRBJ2-7
v_gene: TRBV7-2
d_gene: TRBD2
abundance: NA
CDR3nt: TGTGCCAGCAGCAGGATGACTAGCGGCCCCTACGAGCAGTACTTC
CDR3aa: CASSRMTSGPYEQYF

len: 16
j_gene: TRBJ2-2
v_gene: TRBV4-1
d_gene: TRBD2
abundance: once
CDR3nt: TGCGCCAGCAGCCCCCCGGGACTAGCAACCTCCGGGGAGCTGTTTTTT
CDR3aa: CASSPPGLATSGELFF

len: 14
j_gene: TRBJ1-3
v_gene: TRBV30
d_gene: NA
abundance: NA
CDR3nt: TGTGCCTGGAGTGTACCCCGCACTGGAAACACCATATATTTT
CDR3aa: CAWSVPRTGNTIYF

len: 15
j_gene: TRBJ2-5
v_gene: TRBV4-1
d_gene: TRBD1
abundance: NA
CDR3nt: TGCGCCAGCAGCCAAGATCAAGGGGGCTGGGAGACCCAGTACTTC
CDR3aa: CASSQDQGGWETQYF

len: 13
j_gene: TRBJ1-6
v_gene: TRBV6-5
d_gene: NA
abundance: NA
CDR3nt: TGTGCCAGCAGCTCACAGGGCTCTTCACCCCTCCACTTT
CDR3aa: CASSSQGSSPLHF

len: 11
j_gene: TRBJ2-7
v_gene: TRBV20-1
d_gene: NA
abundance: once
CDR3nt: TGCAGTGCTAGTAGCATTGTCGAGCAGTACTTC
CDR3aa: CSASSIVEQYF